These 16 T cell receptor beta chains came from one sample sequenced in a study of OX40 agonist ivuxolimab in advanced cancers. TCRdb's table, derived via immunoSEQ multiplex PCR, lists solely in-frame clones and lacks some. Of around 74,000 clones listed, roughly 90% are singletons. The material sequenced was CD4+ or CD8+ T cells sorted from blood, taken in a trial of the OX40 agonist ivuxolimab. These receptors were obtained from an adult with an advanced solid tumor such as melanoma, head and neck, liver or kidney cancer.

This clone was picked up a small number of times. V usage is TRBV5-4 and J usage is TRBJ1-5, with TRBD1 matching 7 bases. The junction had 17 bases not matched to a gene; V was cut back by 4 bases and J by 4 bases. The CDR3 length is 18 residues. Germline V lookup: CDR1 SGHNT, CDR2 YYREEE (reference sequence). CDR3 DNA: TGTGCCAGCAGCACTCGGACAGGCCGTAAAACTAAGAATCAGCCCCAGCATTTT. Residues: CASSTRTGRKTKNQPQHF.

The rearrangement uses TRBV7-9 and TRBJ1-2; 7 nucleotides line up with TRBD1. The ends lost 1 base at V and 6 bases at J; junction bases unmatched: 11. From germline, CDR1 is SEHNR and CDR2 FQNEAQ (reference sequence). The CDR3 covers 16 residues. CDR3 region: CASSLDKRGRGDGYTF. DNA for the CDR3: TGTGCCAGCAGCTTAGATAAAAGGGGGCGCGGGGATGGCTACACCTTC. The full variable domain, its missing parts supplied by reference TRBV7-9 and TRBJ1-2, is DTGVSQNPRHKITKRGQNVTFRCDPISEHNRLYWYRQTLGQGPEFLTYFQNEAQLEKSRLLSDRFSAERPKGSFSTLEIQRTEQGDSAMYLCASSLDKRGRGDGYTFGSGTRLTVV.

In regard to this clone: One end of the junction fails to match germline, which may point to a read error. V is TRBV13 and J is TRBJ2-7; the match to TRBD2 covers 9 bases. The germline CDR1 and CDR2 sequences are PRHDT and FYEKMQ (reference sequence). This CDR3 has 12 amino acids. CDR3 region: CASSTFGGGVLF. The CDR3 DNA follows: TGTGCCAGCAGCACCTTCGGCGGGGGGGTACTCTTC.

J is TRBJ2-7 and V is TRBV9, with 10 nucleotides matching TRBD1. Per the germline V gene, CDR1 is SGDLS and CDR2 is YYNGEE. V trimming: 0 bases; J trimming: 1 base; junction bases outside the gene matches: 1. CDR3 length: 15 amino acids. The chain's CDR3 is CASSVGQGASYEQYF. CDR3 nucleotides: TGTGCCAGCAGCGTAGGACAGGGGGCTTCCTACGAGCAGTACTTC.

The chain joins TRBV7-9 to TRBJ1-1; the D is unclear. Germline-derived CDR1 and CDR2 are SEHNR and FQNEAQ (reference sequence). Between the trimmed V and J ends, which lost 4 bases and 0 bases, there was a span of 18 bases. The length of the CDR3 is 17 residues. For the CDR3, the DNA is TGTGCCAGCAGCTCTGACCCCAGCAACGTCATGAACACTGAAGCTTTCTTT. Translation gives CASSSDPSNVMNTEAFF.

The J gene is TRBJ1-5, the V gene TRBV4-1; D is possibly TRBD1 (5 bases). V was shortened by 1 base and J by 1 base, with 23 bases between the two germline ends. This CDR3 has 20 residues. Germline CDR1 reads MGHRA; CDR2 reads YSYEKL. DNA for the CDR3: TGCGCCAGCAGCCAAGGGTCTTGGTTCCTCAGGGAAGAGAGCAATCAGCCCCAGCATTTT. Translation: CASSQGSWFLREESNQPQHF.

The gene calls are TRBV9 and TRBJ2-3; perhaps D is TRBD1 or TRBD2 (6 bases each). Germline V lookup: CDR1 SGDLS, CDR2 YYNGEE. The CDR3 totals 15 residues. Trimming pared 4 bases from V and 1 base from J, leaving 13 bases between. The CDR3 region is CASSPRGLGTDTQYF. In DNA, the CDR3 is TGTGCCAGCAGCCCCCGGGGGCTGGGCACAGATACGCAGTATTTT.

The chain employs TRBV7-8 and TRBJ1-2; D uncertain. Trimming removed 0 bases from V and 8 bases from J, with 16 bases in between. The germline gives CDR1 SGHVS, CDR2 FQNEAQ. The CDR3 covers 15 residues. The CDR3 nucleotides are TGTGCCAGCAGCTTAGCGCGTGCAGGCCCGGAGGGCTACACCTTC. It translates to CASSLARAGPEGYTF.

The V gene is TRBV29-1, the J gene TRBJ1-2; no firm D call. Trimming left V 5 bases short and J 2 bases short, with 18 bases between. CDR3 size: 15 residues. The germline gives CDR1 SQVTM, CDR2 ANQGSEA. The CDR3 DNA reads as TGCAGCGTTCTGGCCCTCGACGGCCCAAACTATGGCTACACCTTC. It is translated as CSVLALDGPNYGYTF.

The chain uses TRBV9 and TRBJ1-3; no clear D. V lost 7 bases and J 0 bases, leaving 14 bases between the germline ends. The CDR3 extends over 15 amino acids. The germline V gene has CDR1 SGDLS and CDR2 YYNGEE. The CDR3 sequence is CASQGSSLSGNTIYF. As DNA, the CDR3 is TGTGCCAGCCAAGGGAGCAGTCTCTCTGGAAACACCATATATTTT. The variable domain in full, with the rest retrieved from reference TRBV9 and TRBJ1-3, is DSGVTQTPKHLITATGQRVTLRCSPRSGDLSVYWYQQSLDQGLQFLIQYYNGEERAKGNILERFSAQQFPDLHSELNLSSLELGDSALYFCASQGSSLSGNTIYFGEGSWLTVV.

The gene calls are TRBV4-1 and TRBJ2-2; tentative D call: TRBD1 (6 bases). This CDR3 region has 14 residues. In germline, CDR1 is MGHRA, CDR2 YSYEKL. V was trimmed by 4 bases and J by 5 bases, leaving 11 bases between them. CDR3 sequence (DNA): TGCGCCAGCAGCCTCCCACAGGGAACCGGGGAGCTGTTTTTT. Amino acid sequence: CASSLPQGTGELFF.

The genes are TRBV7-9 and TRBJ1-4, with TRBD1 matching over 7 bases. Looked up from germline, CDR1 is SEHNR and CDR2 is FQNEAQ (reference sequence). V dropped 4 bases and J dropped 6; count of bases not matched to a gene: 5. The CDR3 totals 14 residues. The CDR3 reads CASSWGQGDEKLFF. The CDR3 DNA follows: TGTGCCAGCAGCTGGGGCCAGGGGGATGAAAAACTGTTTTTT. Drawing the rest from reference TRBV7-9 and TRBJ1-4, the complete variable domain is DTGVSQNPRHKITKRGQNVTFRCDPISEHNRLYWYRQTLGQGPEFLTYFQNEAQLEKSRLLSDRFSAERPKGSFSTLEIQRTEQGDSAMYLCASSWGQGDEKLFFGSGTQLSVL.

This sequence joins TRBV9 and TRBJ1-4; 12 nucleotides match TRBD1. This CDR3 has 15 amino acids. V shed 3 bases and J 7 bases; nucleotides not matched to a gene: 4. Germline values: CDR1 SGDLS, CDR2 YYNGEE. CDR3 nucleotide sequence: TGTGCCAGCAGCGGGGACAGGGGGCGGTCTGAAAAACTGTTTTTT. As protein: CASSGDRGRSEKLFF.

The chain couples TRBV19 to TRBJ1-1; 9 nucleotides match TRBD1. V trimming: 5 bases; J trimming: 5 bases; junction bases outside the gene matches: 6. The length of the CDR3 is 14 residues. CDR1 LNHDA and CDR2 SQIVND come from the germline V gene (reference sequence). CDR3 coding DNA: TGTGCCAGTAGTTTCGGACAGGGGACGACTGAAGCTTTCTTT. As protein: CASSFGQGTTEAFF.

This clone came up once. CDR3 bases: TGTGCCTGCCTGGGCGGAAACACCATATATTTT. Encoded protein: CACLGGNTIYF. The chain joins TRBV7-8 to TRBJ1-3; D is undetermined. Germline CDR1 is SGHVS and CDR2 is FQNEAQ. This CDR3 spans 11 amino acids. Deletions cut 11 bases from V and 4 bases from J, with 9 bases between.

Remarks on this clone: At one end the junction does not follow the germline gene, possibly because of a read error. The rearrangement uses TRBV5-4 and TRBJ1-4, with D possibly being TRBD1 (5 bases). CDR1 SGHNT and CDR2 YYREEE come from the germline V gene (reference sequence). The CDR3 extends over 15 amino acids. CDR3 loop: CASSQTWGGGEKLFF. The CDR3 DNA follows: TGCGCCAGCAGCCAAACCTGGGGGGGAGGTGAAAAACTGTTTTTT.